Below are 20 T cell receptor beta chains sequenced from a single sample in a study of response to subunit inactivated influenza vaccine. TCRdb reprocessed the RT-PCR reads with MiXCR, giving one entry per CDR3 protein. The table shows around 760,000 distinct CDR3 sequences, with roughly 14% occurring only once. The starting material was PBMCs from blood, obtained around 15 days before vaccination. The receptors come from a middle-aged man who received an inactivated influenza vaccine.

Notes on this clonotype: It may be a read error: a sequence one base away is much more abundant. This chain joins TRBV2 and TRBJ1-2; D may be TRBD1 (5 bases). Germline-derived CDR1 and CDR2 are SNHLY and FYNNEI. CDR3 length: 12 amino acids. In nucleotides, the CDR3 is TGTGCCAGCAGGGGGGGTGCCTATGGCAACACCTTC. As protein: CASRGGAYGNTF.

This clonotype was recorded a few times. Here the CDR3 DNA reads TGCAGTGCTAGAGAGCAGACCAACCTGGAGACCCAGTACTTC. Translated: CSAREQTNLETQYF. The gene calls are TRBV20-1 and TRBJ2-5; D remains unclear. Germline V gene lookup returns CDR1 DFQATT and CDR2 SNEGSKA (reference sequence). V lost 0 bases and J lost 5, with 13 bases in between. This CDR3 spans 14 amino acids.

Ten or more counts support this clonotype. V and J are TRBV28 and TRBJ2-4, with TRBD1 identical over 8 bases. After removal of 6 bases from V and 3 bases from J, the junction contained 7 bases not matched to a gene. Germline V gene lookup returns CDR1 MDHEN and CDR2 SYDVKM. The CDR3 contains 15 residues. CDR3 coding DNA: TGTGCCAGCAGACCCGACAGGGGATTCAAAAACATTCAGTACTTC. Translating gives CASRPDRGFKNIQYF.

This clonotype came up many times. V and J are TRBV20-1 and TRBJ2-7; 8 nucleotides align to TRBD2. Germline V gene lookup returns CDR1 DFQATT and CDR2 SNEGSKA (reference sequence). The CDR3 has 15 residues. The ends lost 5 bases at V and 0 bases at J; junction bases unmatched: 9. The CDR3 here is CSAPLSLAGSYEQYF. In DNA form, the CDR3 reads TGCAGTGCTCCCCTCTCCCTAGCGGGCTCCTACGAGCAGTACTTC.

This clonotype was counted once. This sequence joins TRBV6-1 and TRBJ2-7; D is perhaps TRBD2 (5 bases). Looked up from germline, CDR1 is MNHNS and CDR2 is SASEGT. V was pared by 5 bases and J by 2 bases, with 16 bases between. The CDR3 is 15 residues long. CDR3 residues: CASSPVAGFPYEQYF. The CDR3 nucleotides are TGTGCCAGCAGTCCGGTGGCGGGCTTCCCCTACGAGCAGTACTTC.

The rearrangement links TRBV9 to TRBJ2-1; 9 bases are a match to TRBD2. The CDR3 totals 17 residues. Germline CDR1 is SGDLS and CDR2 is YYNGEE. The ends lost 3 bases at V and 0 bases at J; junction bases unmatched: 7. CDR3 bases: TGTGCCAGCAGCGCGAGCGGGGGGACCTCCTCCTACAATGAGCAGTTCTTC. It is translated as CASSASGGTSSYNEQFF.

The rearrangement links TRBV12-3 or TRBV12-4 to TRBJ2-1; D may correspond to TRBD1 or TRBD2 (6 bases each). The CDR3 spans 16 residues. V lost 3 bases, J lost 2 bases, and 14 bases lay in between. The CDR3 DNA reads as TGTGCCAGCAGTTTCCCAGGGGAGCGGGCCTACAATGAGCAGTTCTTC. Its protein is CASSFPGERAYNEQFF.

In this sample, this clonotype turned up many times. The chain links TRBV29-1 to TRBJ2-1, with D tentatively TRBD2 (6 bases). Germline-derived CDR1 and CDR2 are SQVTM and ANQGSEA. The CDR3 is 12 residues long. With 6 bases removed from V and 10 bases from J, the gap between germline ends came to 16 bases. The CDR3 loop reads CSVGVLADEQFF. In DNA form, the CDR3 reads TGCAGCGTGGGCGTTTTAGCGGACGAGCAGTTCTTC.

The V call is TRBV20-1, the J call TRBJ1-1; 10 bases agree with TRBD1. CDR1 and CDR2 (germline): DFQATT, SNEGSKA (reference sequence). The CDR3 covers 16 residues. Trimming cost V 4 bases and J 0 bases; bases outside gene matches: 8. CDR3 in DNA: TGCAGTGCTAACGACAGGGGGCTAACAATGAACACTGAAGCTTTCTTT. This encodes CSANDRGLTMNTEAFF.

The CDR3 spells CASSSGTSNQPQHF. CDR3 bases: TGTGCCAGCAGTAGCGGCACAAGCAATCAGCCCCAGCATTTT. This rearrangement joins TRBV2 to TRBJ1-5; the D is unclear. This CDR3 comprises 14 residues. CDR1 and CDR2 (germline): SNHLY, FYNNEI. V lost 5 bases, J lost 1 base, and 9 bases lay in between.

This clonotype was counted between two and nine times. The CDR3 region has the DNA TGTGCCAGCAGCGGGGACGAGTACAATCAGCCCCAGCATTTT. Translating gives CASSGDEYNQPQHF. V gene TRBV7-9 combines with J gene TRBJ1-5, with D perhaps matching TRBD1 (5 bases). CDR3 length: 14 amino acids. Trimming pared 5 bases from V and 3 bases from J, leaving 11 bases between. The germline gives CDR1 SEHNR, CDR2 FQNEAQ (reference sequence).

The chain is built from TRBV6-1 and TRBJ2-3, with a possible D match to TRBD2 (7 bases). The V gene lost 2 bases and the J gene lost 3 bases, with 18 bases spanning the gap. Germline values: CDR1 MNHNS, CDR2 SASEGT. CDR3 length: 17 residues. CDR3 coding DNA: TGTGCCAGCAGTGAAAGAACAGGGTCGGGAGGAACAGATACGCAGTATTTT. Translation gives CASSERTGSGGTDTQYF.

The rearrangement links TRBV27 to TRBJ1-4; D call uncertain. The V end lost 3 bases, the J end lost 8 bases, and 10 bases lay between the germline ends. CDR1 MNHEY and CDR2 SMNVEV come from the germline V gene (reference sequence). The CDR3 extends over 13 amino acids. DNA of the CDR3: TGTGCCAGCAGTTTCGGGGTGCGGGAAAAACTGTTTTTT. Residues: CASSFGVREKLFF.

The rearrangement joins TRBV5-1 to TRBJ2-5; no clear D gene. CDR3 length equals 14 residues. Germline CDR1 and CDR2: SGHRS and YFSETQ. The ends were cut back, 5 bases at V and 2 bases at J, with 13 bases in the middle. The CDR3 nucleotides are TGCGCCAGCAGTACCAGGCCAAGGCAAGAGACCCAGTACTTC. Encoded protein: CASSTRPRQETQYF.

This clonotype has just a few counts. Mismatch with germline at one junction end may stem from a read error. The chain uses TRBV6-6 and TRBJ1-4, with D unclear. The CDR3 runs 11 residues. Per germline, CDR1 MNHNY and CDR2 SVGAGI (reference sequence). The CDR3 nucleotides read TGTGCCAGCAGTTACTCGGGCTCACCACTTTTT. This gives the protein CASSYSGSPLF.

The DNA for the CDR3 is TGTGCCAGCAGTTACTCGTGGGTGGGGGGAGGTGCTTTCTTT. Translation: CASSYSWVGGGAFF. The J gene is TRBJ1-1, the V gene TRBV6-5; D perhaps matches TRBD1 (5 bases). The V end lost 0 bases, the J end lost 11 bases, and 16 bases lay between the germline ends. Germline CDR1 reads MNHEY; CDR2 reads SVGAGI. This CDR3 contains 14 residues.

This clonotype was counted between two and nine times. The chain couples TRBV14 to TRBJ2-4; 7 nucleotides line up with TRBD2. Germline V gene lookup returns CDR1 SGHDN and CDR2 FVKESK. The CDR3 loop spans 14 amino acids. After removal of 4 bases from V and 8 bases from J, the junction contained 8 bases not matched to a gene. CDR3 sequence (DNA): TGTGCCAGCAGCCCTATTTCGGGGAGGGACATTCAGTACTTC. Translation gives CASSPISGRDIQYF.

J is TRBJ1-2 and V is TRBV3-1; D uncertain. This CDR3 has 18 amino acids. V was trimmed by 0 bases and J by 0 bases, leaving 17 bases between them. Germline V CDR1 and CDR2: LGHDT, YNNKEL (reference sequence). CDR3 coding DNA: TGTGCCAGCAGCCAAGAAAGTCTCTTCGCTACGACTAACTATGGCTACACCTTC. It yields the protein CASSQESLFATTNYGYTF.

There are a few counts of this clonotype. The CDR3 region is CSARRGNQPQHF. Here the CDR3 DNA reads TGCAGTGCCAGGCGGGGGAATCAGCCCCAGCATTTT. The V gene is TRBV20-1, the J gene TRBJ1-5, with D perhaps TRBD1 (5 bases). This CDR3 contains 12 residues. Trimming stripped 6 bases from V and 4 bases from J, with 10 bases between. The germline CDR1 and CDR2 sequences are DFQATT and SNEGSKA (reference sequence).

This clonotype was seen a few times. This chain joins TRBV6-1 and TRBJ2-3; 9 nucleotides line up with TRBD1. The CDR3 spans 13 residues. Losses at the gene ends were 6 bases for V and 7 bases for J; bases not matched to a gene: 5. Germline V gene lookup returns CDR1 MNHNS and CDR2 SASEGT. The CDR3 region has the DNA TGTGCCAGCAGCAGGACAGGGGATTATACGCAGTATTTT. Translating gives CASSRTGDYTQYF.